This TCR beta chain was captured by sequencing in a study of shared clonotypes between healthy human individuals (dated by TCRdb to the early 2020s). A note on the overall study: The cohort included three men and two women between 18 and 49 years of age. For each donor, CD4 naive and CD4 memory were each run on three plates, CD8 naive on two plates, and CD8 memory on one plate. Blood TCR repertoires of roughly five healthy adults were deeply sequenced to estimate repertoire size and the extent of clonotype sharing between individuals. To increase sequencing depth and limit assay-specific biases, TCR repertoire library preparation and sequencing were carried out by different laboratories using diverse techniques. Leukapheresis yielded between about 0.94 and 9 billion PBMCs per donor. On the study overall, not on this receptor specifically: Naive subsets generally had larger estimated clonotype richness than memory subsets did. Only blood was sampled, and tissue TCR repertoires likely differ from those in blood. Compared with non-shared clonotypes, the clonotypes found in all four sorted-subset donors had higher generation probabilities. Sharing across a few donors was observed for approximately 5% of naive CD4, 3% to 3.5% of naive CD8, 2% to 2.5% of memory CD4, and approximately 0.41% of memory CD8 clonotypes. Because the study included only a small number of donors, the genetic and exposure-history diversity represented was limited. Even with the large sequencing depth, rarefaction of the sorted-subset datasets indicated that sequencing was incomplete. Based on pairwise subsampling, the degree of clonotype sharing among donors was expected to be affected by sequencing depth.

Using the deep immunoSEQ assay, TCR CDR3 regions were amplified from genomic DNA by multiplex PCR. For each cell subset, the extracted genomic DNA was distributed evenly across all wells of several immunoSEQ 96-well plates, and each plate served as one replicate. Each replicate PCR for sorted subsets received approximately 200 ng genomic DNA, equal to roughly 30,000 T cell genomes. Purified libraries were measured with a Qubit 3.0 fluorometer, size-checked on a Bioanalyzer 2100, and measured again with the KAPA Library Quantification kit. Each immunoSEQ 96-well plate was sequenced on its own single-read 150-cycle Illumina NextSeq 550 flow cell. Per the source publication's procedure: Because only junctional sequences without quality scores were contained in the immunoSEQ output, filtering matching that applied to full-length reads could not be performed. To assign V/J genes and CDR3, sequences were annotated using PyIR, a Python wrapper for IgBLAST v1.9, with IMGT germline references. Any read was removed if the V/J assignment was weak (E-value above 1e-6), the CDR3 was missing, or the read contained stop codons, out-of-frame junctions, or ambiguous translated residues. V3J clonotypes were defined as sequences sharing the same inferred V gene, J gene, and CDR3 amino acid sequence. Percentage overlap between repertoires was computed as shared unique clonotypes divided by the size of the smaller repertoire. Repertoire richness was assessed with RTK rarefaction, the Chao1 estimator, and Recon v2.1 estimates of unobserved clonotypes. For all TCRbeta clonotypes obtained by the gDNA method from several donors, generation probabilities were computed with OLGA. TCRdb holds this immuneACCESS table with in-frame rearrangements only. Some clones are missing; in checked studies, unresolved V genes explain under half, and the rest has no known cause. The D gene and trimming were derived from the DNA, and the V and J assignments and clone size from that table. The sample table contains about 1.5 million clones; only one count was recorded for 95% to 99% of them. The leading ten clones occupy 0.45% of the sample.

In the case of this clone: No antigen is known for it. No much larger clonotype is one base removed from it; base qualities were not supplied.

Taken from cysteine to phenylalanine, the CDR3 has 10 residues. The DNA shown is the 30-base CDR3, in frame from base 1. Via the germline V gene (reference sequence), CDR1 is SEHNR and CDR2 FQNEAQ. V is pared back by 5 bases and J by 4 bases, with 2 bases lying between the germline termini. Healthy HIV-negative adults with no recently reported acute infections or vaccinations were included as donors. Every donor was a Caucasian adult living in Nashville, Tennessee, USA. CD4+ T cells were enriched by magnetic negative selection; naive cells were then positively selected on CD45RA, and the negative fraction formed the memory subset. Blood was collected by leukapheresis, and PBMCs were isolated by Ficoll-Histopaque density gradient centrifugation and then cryopreserved in liquid nitrogen vapor phase. Analytical flow cytometry was used to check the purity and quantity of every magnetically sorted T cell population. Genomic DNA was isolated from every sorted fraction and measured by UV absorbance on a Nanodrop 2000c.

The chain is assembled from TRBV7-9 and TRBJ1-2; a confident D gene designation cannot be given. Sequenced material: naive CD4+ T cells sorted from blood. The cell subset or site label, read with the paper, signifies: CD45RA+ positively selected. The source is a man aged 30-40 years in good health. CDR3 reads: CASSGYGYTF. The nucleotide sequence is TGTGCCAGCAGCGGCTATGGCTACACCTTC.